This TCR beta chain was observed in a study of CD8 T cells in ankylosing spondylitis. This clonotype was detected many times. The antigen is undetermined. TCRdb recomputed calls from the 5' RACE reads with MiXCR, one row per CDR3 protein. The top ten hold around 0.99% of the sample, which has 340,000 or so distinct CDR3 sequences, about 14% seen once. General observations from the study: About 8 highly homologous variants formed a TCR beta motif that appeared characteristic of ankylosing spondylitis blood.

CDR3 length equals 16 residues. V shed 6 bases and J 7 bases; nucleotides not matched to a gene: 17. The chain couples TRBV12-3 or TRBV12-4 to TRBJ2-5; 7 bases line up with TRBD2. The TCR was taken from a male donor with ankylosing spondylitis or in good health (not recorded which). What was sequenced was blood, either unsorted or a sorted T cell fraction (not recorded which). CDR3: CASSFRRAGLPGTQYF. CDR3 nucleotides: TGTGCCAGCAGCTTCCGACGAGCGGGACTCCCGGGGACCCAGTACTTC.